Listed here is a single TCR beta chain. Its antigen remains unidentified. This sample is drawn from a study of CD8 T cells in Susac syndrome. In the study overall: Patients with Susac syndrome had blood drawn and were at that point therapy-naive, on corticosteroids, or on intravenous immunoglobulin alone. Study-level results: It was in TEMRA cells and active patients that Susac CD8+ clonal expansion peaked.

Random hexamers primed reverse transcription of about 0.45 to 1 ug RNA. By means of immunoSEQ multiplex PCR, TCR beta CDR3 spanning 54 Vbeta and 13 Jbeta underwent amplification. TCRdb fed the immunoSEQ multiplex PCR reads into MiXCR, producing one record per CDR3 protein. The table shows tens of thousands of distinct CDR3 sequences, with 90% to 97% occurring only once. TEMRA cells were enriched by FACS, and CD4+ and CD8+ T cells were negatively isolated. This receptor was identified in a human donor with Susac syndrome. Sequencing input: CD8+ T cells from PBMCs.

DNA for the CDR3: TGTGCCAGCAGCTTAGAGGATAGCGGGGCTAGCACAGATACGCAGTATTTT. This gives the protein CASSLEDSGASTDTQYF. The rearrangement links TRBV13 to TRBJ2-3; TRBD2 matches at 8 bases. After removal of 1 base from V and 0 bases from J, the junction contained 6 bases not matched to a gene. This CDR3 contains 17 residues. Germline V CDR1 and CDR2: PRHDT, FYEKMQ (reference sequence). Using reference TRBV13 and TRBJ2-3 for the parts outside the CDR3, the full variable domain is AAGVIQSPRHLIKEKRETATLKCYPIPRHDTVYWYQQGPGQDPQFLISFYEKMQSDKGSIPDRFSAQQFSDYHSELNMSSLELGDSALYFCASSLEDSGASTDTQYFGPGTRLTVL.